This T cell receptor beta chain was identified in a study of radiotherapy plus CTLA-4 blockade in lung cancer. This CDR3 spans 13 amino acids. The V gene lost 4 bases and the J gene lost 7 bases, with 11 bases spanning the gap. In germline, CDR1 is MGHRA, CDR2 YSYEKL. Assay used: immunoSEQ multiplex PCR; TCRdb lists only in-frame clones, some missing. The sample yields about 120,000 clones, 75% to 80% seen once. A word on this clone: The antigen is not known.

The study, taken as a whole, reports: Clones derived from tumor TCRs expanded in blood after radiotherapy plus ipilimumab.

V and J are TRBV4-1 and TRBJ2-1; D may be TRBD1 (5 bases). This TCR came from a human donor with non-small cell lung cancer who had a partial response to radiotherapy plus ipilimumab. The sequences come from peripheral blood, collected from a patient treated with radiotherapy plus ipilimumab. CDR3 loop: CASSPQTDNEQFF. In DNA, the CDR3 is TGCGCCAGCAGCCCTCAGACAGATAATGAGCAGTTCTTC.